The subject of this entry is one TCR beta chain. Its antigen is undetermined. PCR primers comprised 60 Vbeta and 13 Jbeta primers. Only in-frame clones appear in the TCRdb table, and some are missing; sequencing was by immunoSEQ multiplex PCR. There are 150,000 to 200,000 clones in the sample; around 75% occur only once, and around 10% lies in the top ten. The data are from a study of cytomegalovirus exposure and HLA in healthy donors. Study as a whole: Within the Caucasian-associated ancestry cluster were roughly 82% of the approximately 370 genotyped donors.

Study-wide results and limits: Within an earlier analysis, most TCR beta V segments proved productive either about 87% or about 30% of the time. The authors listed approximately 160 TCR beta chains as cytomegalovirus-associated.

The TCR sequence derives from a man younger than 35 in good health and CMV-seropositive. Sequenced material: PBMCs.

The chain's CDR3 is CASTGRGSYEQYF. The CDR3 nucleotides are TGTGCCAGCACTGGAAGGGGCTCCTACGAGCAGTACTTC. This rearrangement joins TRBV27 to TRBJ2-7, with D possibly matching TRBD1 (5 bases). Trimming removed 7 bases at V and 0 bases at J, with 10 bases between. This CDR3 is built from 13 residues. Germline CDR1 MNHEY, CDR2 SMNVEV (reference sequence).